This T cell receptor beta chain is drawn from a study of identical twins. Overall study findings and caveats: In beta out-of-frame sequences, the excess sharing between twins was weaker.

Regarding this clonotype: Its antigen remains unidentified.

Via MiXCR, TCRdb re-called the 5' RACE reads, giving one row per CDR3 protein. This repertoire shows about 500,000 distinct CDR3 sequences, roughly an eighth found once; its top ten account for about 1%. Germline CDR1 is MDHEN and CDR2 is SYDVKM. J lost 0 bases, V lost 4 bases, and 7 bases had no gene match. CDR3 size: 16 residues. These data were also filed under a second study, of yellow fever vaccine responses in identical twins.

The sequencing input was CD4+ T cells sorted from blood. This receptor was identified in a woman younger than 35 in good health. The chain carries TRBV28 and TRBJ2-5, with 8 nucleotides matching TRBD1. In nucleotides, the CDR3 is TGTGCCAGCAGTTCTGACAGGGGATATAACCAAGAGACCCAGTACTTC. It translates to CASSSDRGYNQETQYF.